The 20 T cell receptor beta chains reported below all come from one sample, sequenced in a study of blood T cells in healthy people across ages (dated by TCRdb to between 2014 and 2017). Libraries came from 5' RACE. The data were produced on an Illumina HiSeq 2500. A second PCR of roughly 7 to 11 cycles was performed with a sample-barcoded 5' primer and a J-beta primer mix. TCRdb reprocessed the public reads (quality trimming at Q25 with fastp, clone calling with MiXCR) and kept in-frame beta chains. Here each entry gathers all rows of one CDR3 protein and keeps the most common genes and DNA. The sample table records about 680,000 distinct CDR3 sequences; more than 40% of these occur just once. About 32% of the sample rests with the top ten. The sample taken for sequencing was blood. These receptors originate from an older woman in good health.

Here the CDR3 reads CSGEERGEQYF. In DNA form, the CDR3 reads TGCAGCGGTGAGGAACGGGGTGAGCAGTACTTC. The V gene is TRBV29-1, the J gene TRBJ2-5; perhaps TRBD2 as D (5 bases). The V end lost 7 bases, the J end lost 11 bases, and 17 bases lay between the germline ends. The CDR3 is made up of 11 amino acids. Germline values: CDR1 SQVTM, CDR2 ANQGSEA.

The table lists this clonotype with a few counts. J is TRBJ2-7 and V is TRBV10-3; 7 bases agree with TRBD2. Per the germline V gene, CDR1 is ENHRY and CDR2 is SYGVKD. The V segment lost 6 bases and the J segment 0 bases; nucleotides outside the gene matches: 5. This CDR3 spans 14 amino acids. The CDR3 region has the DNA TGTGCCATCAGGGCGGCTAGCGGCTCCTACGAGCAGTACTTC. This codes for CAIRAASGSYEQYF.

The gene calls are TRBV4-1 and TRBJ1-5; D remains unclear. In germline, CDR1 is MGHRA, CDR2 YSYEKL. The CDR3 has 17 residues. V dropped 3 bases and J dropped 2 bases, with 17 bases sitting between them. In DNA form, the CDR3 reads TGCGCCAGCAGCCAGGAAATCGGAAGGATGGGCAATCAGCCCCAGCATTTT. As protein: CASSQEIGRMGNQPQHF.

The chain couples TRBV29-1 to TRBJ2-4; 8 bases map to TRBD1. The DNA end is a closer match to TRBJ2-7, so the J assignment may be wrong. Germline V gene sequence: CDR1 SQVTM, CDR2 ANQGSEA. This CDR3 contains 13 residues. The CDR3 loop reads CSVKTGAPYEQYF. In DNA form, the CDR3 reads TGCAGCGTTAAGACAGGGGCCCCCTACGAGCAGTACTTC.

This rearrangement joins TRBV30 to TRBJ1-5, with 12 bases aligning to TRBD1. CDR1 and CDR2 from the germline V gene are GTSNPN and SVGIG (reference sequence). Trimming took 4 bases from V and 7 from J; bases not matched to a gene: 11. This CDR3 comprises 16 residues. The CDR3 region is CAWNVRGTGGGQPQHF. For the CDR3, the DNA is TGTGCCTGGAATGTACGGGGGACAGGGGGCGGACAGCCCCAGCATTTT.

This clonotype was seen only a few times. The rearrangement joins TRBV30 to TRBJ2-7; 7 bases match TRBD2. Germline lookup yields CDR1 GTSNPN and CDR2 SVGIG (reference sequence). J gave up 3 bases and V 0 bases, and 2 bases lay outside the gene matches. This CDR3 has 13 amino acids. CDR3 in DNA: TGTGCCTGGAGTGTCGGACTAGGCTACGAGCAGTACTTC. Translated, it gives CAWSVGLGYEQYF.

The gene calls are TRBV7-2 and TRBJ2-2; 12 bases agree with TRBD2. The CDR3 consists of 16 residues. The V gene's germline CDR1 is SGHTA and CDR2 FQGNSA. J gave up 6 bases and V 5 bases, and 7 bases lay outside the gene matches. The CDR3 protein is CASSRRTSGKAGELFF. DNA for the CDR3: TGTGCCAGCAGCCGTCGGACTAGCGGGAAAGCCGGGGAGCTGTTTTTT.

This clonotype was found a few times. The rearrangement uses TRBV7-3 and TRBJ2-1; D remains unclear. The germline V gene encodes CDR1 SGHTA and CDR2 FQGTGA. Trimming cost V 3 bases and J 3 bases, with 12 bases left between them. The CDR3 sequence is 15 residues long. The CDR3 loop is CASSFVQRSYNEQFF. The CDR3 DNA reads TGTGCCAGCAGCTTCGTCCAACGGAGCTACAATGAGCAGTTCTTC. Full variable domain (outside the CDR3, taken from reference TRBV7-3 and TRBJ2-1): GAGVSQTPSNKVTEKGKYVELRCDPISGHTALYWYRQSLGQGPEFLIYFQGTGAADDSGLPNDRFFAVRPEGSVSTLKIQRTERGDSAVYLCASSFVQRSYNEQFFGPGTRLTVL.

This clonotype has only one observation. The rearrangement links TRBV12-3 or TRBV12-4 to TRBJ2-1, with D maybe TRBD2 (6 bases). Trimming left V 3 bases short and J 9 bases short, with 15 bases between. CDR3 length: 14 residues. DNA of the CDR3: TGTGCCAGCAGTTTCCCCACGGGAGATGGTGAGCAGTTCTTC. Its protein product is CASSFPTGDGEQFF.

This clonotype was seen a few times. This chain links TRBV3-1 with TRBJ1-4, with D maybe TRBD1 (6 bases). CDR1 is LGHDT, CDR2 YNNKEL, per germline (reference sequence). The CDR3 is 15 amino acids. The germline V and J ends were trimmed by 6 bases and 5 bases, with 16 bases remaining between them. CDR3 nucleotide sequence: TGTGCCAGCAGTCTACGCGCAGGGGAAAATGAAAAACTGTTTTTT. This encodes CASSLRAGENEKLFF.

J is TRBJ2-7 and V is TRBV20-1; 7 bases are a match to TRBD2. With 3 bases clipped from V and 4 bases from J, the junction kept 3 bases outside the gene matches. Germline V gene data show CDR1 as DFQATT and CDR2 as SNEGSKA (reference sequence). The CDR3 runs 12 residues. CDR3: CSARRREYEQYF. The CDR3 DNA sequence: TGCAGTGCTAGGAGGCGGGAGTACGAGCAGTACTTC.

Comments on this clonotype: One end of the junction does not line up with germline, which may come from a read error. The chain carries TRBV7-7 and TRBJ2-7; possible D gene TRBD1, 6 bases. The CDR3 loop spans 15 amino acids. The germline CDR1 and CDR2 sequences are SSHAT and FNYEAQ (reference sequence). The CDR3 reads CASSLSPGHVYEQYF. DNA of the CDR3: TGTGCTAGCAGCTTATCCCCGGGACACGTATACGAGCAGTACTTC.

The rearrangement joins TRBV29-1 to TRBJ2-3; weak D call: TRBD2 (5 bases). Per the germline V gene, CDR1 is SQVTM and CDR2 is ANQGSEA. CDR3 length: 11 amino acids. CDR3 region: CAGKREDTQYF. For the CDR3, the DNA is TGCGCCGGGAAGAGGGAAGATACGCAGTATTTT.

This chain uses TRBV7-2 with TRBJ1-2; TRBD1 might be the D (6 bases). Trimming removed 2 bases from V and 2 bases from J, with 21 bases in between. CDR1 SGHTA and CDR2 FQGNSA come from the germline V gene. The CDR3 loop spans 18 amino acids. The CDR3 nucleotides read TGTGCCAGCAGCTTAATCTTTGACAGGTCCGGTAGGAACTATGGCTACACCTTC. It specifies CASSLIFDRSGRNYGYTF. Variable domain in full (rest from reference TRBV7-2 and TRBJ1-2): GAGVSQSPSNKVTEKGKDVELRCDPISGHTALYWYRQSLGQGLEFLIYFQGNSAPDKSGLPSDRFSAERTGGSVSTLTIQRTQQEDSAVYLCASSLIFDRSGRNYGYTFGSGTRLTVV.

This clonotype was seen a handful of times. The chain carries TRBV4-2 and TRBJ2-3, with D perhaps matching TRBD1 (5 bases). V was trimmed by 0 bases and J by 2 bases, leaving 18 bases between them. There are 18 residues in the CDR3. Germline lookup yields CDR1 LGHNA and CDR2 YNFKEQ. The CDR3 spells CASSQDPGSRTYTDTQYF. DNA of the CDR3: TGTGCCAGCAGCCAAGATCCGGGCAGCCGGACATACACAGATACGCAGTATTTT.

This sequence joins TRBV7-2 and TRBJ2-7; the match to TRBD2 covers 7 bases. CDR1 and CDR2 (germline): SGHTA, FQGNSA. This CDR3 contains 14 residues. The J segment lost 5 bases and the V segment lost 5 bases, leaving 9 bases of the junction unmatched. Here the CDR3 DNA reads TGTGCCAGCAGCGTCCAGTGGGAGGGCCACGAGCAGTACTTC. The encoded protein is CASSVQWEGHEQYF.

The chain has TRBV20-1 and TRBJ2-1; 7 bases are shared with TRBD2. CDR1 is DFQATT, CDR2 SNEGSKA, per germline (reference sequence). V gave up 3 bases and J gave up 3 bases; unmatched junction bases: 8. The CDR3 totals 15 residues. The CDR3 DNA reads as TGCAGTGCTAGCGGGAGGCCTCCGAACTACAATGAGCAGTTCTTC. It encodes CSASGRPPNYNEQFF.

The V and J genes are TRBV15 and TRBJ2-7; TRBD1 aligns across 11 bases. CDR1 is LNHNV, CDR2 YYDKDF, per germline (reference sequence). V gave up 1 base and J gave up 6 bases; unmatched junction bases: 5. The CDR3 is 15 amino acids. The chain's CDR3 is CATSRGQGTGGEQYF. The CDR3 nucleotides are TGTGCCACCAGCAGAGGACAGGGGACAGGGGGCGAGCAGTACTTC.

This clonotype was observed a few times. The J gene is TRBJ2-1, the V gene TRBV12-3 or TRBV12-4; perhaps TRBD2 as D (5 bases). This CDR3 region has 15 residues. Trimming left V 5 bases short and J 8 bases short, with 19 bases between. CDR3 in amino acids: CASSIRGGFGDEQFF. CDR3 DNA: TGTGCCAGCAGTATCCGAGGAGGTTTCGGGGATGAGCAGTTCTTC.

V and J are TRBV10-3 and TRBJ2-7, with TRBD2 matching 8 bases. The end of the DNA aligns better with TRBJ2-4, so the J call may be wrong. Per germline, CDR1 ENHRY and CDR2 SYGVKD. CDR3 length: 14 residues. The CDR3 here is CAISESREGNIQYF. CDR3 in DNA: TGTGCCATCAGTGAGTCACGGGAGGGAAACATTCAGTACTTC.